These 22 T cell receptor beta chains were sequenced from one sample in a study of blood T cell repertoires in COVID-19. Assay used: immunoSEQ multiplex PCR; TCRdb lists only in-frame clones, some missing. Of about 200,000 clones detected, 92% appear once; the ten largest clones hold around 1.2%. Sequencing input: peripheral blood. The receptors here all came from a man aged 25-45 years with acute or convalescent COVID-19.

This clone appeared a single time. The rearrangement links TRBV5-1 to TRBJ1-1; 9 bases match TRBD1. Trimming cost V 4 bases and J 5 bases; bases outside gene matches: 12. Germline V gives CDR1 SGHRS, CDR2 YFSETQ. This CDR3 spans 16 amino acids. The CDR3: CASSLRTGEVGTEAFF. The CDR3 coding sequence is TGCGCCAGCAGCCTTAGGACAGGGGAGGTTGGGACTGAAGCTTTCTTT.

CDR3 in DNA: TGTGCCAGCTCGCGTGACTGGGCGGGCGCAGATACGCAGTATTTT. It is translated as CASSRDWAGADTQYF. This chain connects TRBV6-5 to TRBJ2-3; D is possibly TRBD2 (5 bases). The CDR3 length is 15 residues. CDR1 is MNHEY and CDR2 is SVGAGI in the germline V gene. Trimming took 8 bases from V and 4 from J, leaving 19 bases between them.

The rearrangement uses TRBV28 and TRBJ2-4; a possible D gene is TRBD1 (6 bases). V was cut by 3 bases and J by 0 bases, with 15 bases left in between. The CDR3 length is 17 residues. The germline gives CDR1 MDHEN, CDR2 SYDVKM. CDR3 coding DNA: TGTGCCAGCAGTTTCCCCACAGGGATCAGAGCCAAAAACATTCAGTACTTC. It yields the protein CASSFPTGIRAKNIQYF.

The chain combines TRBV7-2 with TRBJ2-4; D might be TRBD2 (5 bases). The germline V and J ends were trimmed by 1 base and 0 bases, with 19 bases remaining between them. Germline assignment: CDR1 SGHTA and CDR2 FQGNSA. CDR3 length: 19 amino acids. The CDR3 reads CASSLVPATTILAKNIQYF. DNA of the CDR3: TGTGCCAGCAGCTTAGTGCCAGCGACTACCATCCTAGCCAAAAACATTCAGTACTTC.

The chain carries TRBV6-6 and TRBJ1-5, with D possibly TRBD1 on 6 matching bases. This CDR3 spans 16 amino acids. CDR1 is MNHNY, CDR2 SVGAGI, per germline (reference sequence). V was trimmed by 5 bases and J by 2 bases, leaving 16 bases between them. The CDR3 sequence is CASSTQGRGGNQPQHF. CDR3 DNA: TGTGCCAGCAGTACCCAGGGGCGCGGTGGCAATCAGCCCCAGCATTTT.

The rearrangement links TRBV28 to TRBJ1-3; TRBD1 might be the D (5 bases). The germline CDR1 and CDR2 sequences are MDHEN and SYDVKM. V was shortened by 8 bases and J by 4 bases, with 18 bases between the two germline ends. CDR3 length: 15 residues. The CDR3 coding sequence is TGTGCCAGCCGGGCGGGAGGGGTCAGGGGAAACACCATATATTTT. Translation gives CASRAGGVRGNTIYF.

The CDR3: CASSENQGRTFF. CDR3 DNA sequence: TGCGCCAGCAGTGAGAATCAGGGGCGGACTTTCTTT. V is TRBV10-1 and J is TRBJ1-1, with D possibly being TRBD1 (6 bases). The CDR3 has 12 residues. The ends were cut back, 2 bases at V and 12 bases at J, with 13 bases in the middle. CDR1 WNHNN and CDR2 SYGVQD come from the germline V gene (reference sequence).

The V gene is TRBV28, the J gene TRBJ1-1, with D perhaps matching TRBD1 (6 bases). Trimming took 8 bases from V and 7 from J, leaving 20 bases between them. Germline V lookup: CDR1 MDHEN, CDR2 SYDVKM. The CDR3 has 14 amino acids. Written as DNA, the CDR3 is TGTGCCAGCCTAGAACCCCGGGGGGCCGATGAAGCTTTCTTT. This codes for CASLEPRGADEAFF.

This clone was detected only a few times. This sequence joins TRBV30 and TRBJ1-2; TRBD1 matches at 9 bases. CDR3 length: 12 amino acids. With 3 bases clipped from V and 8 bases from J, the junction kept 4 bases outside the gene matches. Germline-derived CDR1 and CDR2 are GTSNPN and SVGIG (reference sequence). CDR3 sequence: CAWRQGAEGYTF. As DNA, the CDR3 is TGTGCCTGGAGACAGGGGGCTGAAGGCTACACCTTC.

For the CDR3, the DNA is TGTGCCAGCAGTGCGCGGGTGGGAACGTCTGGCGAGCAGTACTTC. This encodes CASSARVGTSGEQYF. This chain connects TRBV6-6 to TRBJ2-7; possible D gene TRBD2, 5 bases. Germline V gene data show CDR1 as MNHNY and CDR2 as SVGAGI (reference sequence). The CDR3 contains 15 residues. The ends were cut back, 5 bases at V and 6 bases at J, with 20 bases in the middle.

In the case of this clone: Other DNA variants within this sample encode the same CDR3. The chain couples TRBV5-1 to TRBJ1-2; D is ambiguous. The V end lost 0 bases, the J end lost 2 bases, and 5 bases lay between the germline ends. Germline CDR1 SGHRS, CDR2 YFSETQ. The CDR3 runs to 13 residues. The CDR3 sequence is CASSLGQNYGYTF. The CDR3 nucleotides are TGCGCCAGCAGCTTGGGTCAAAACTATGGCTACACCTTC.

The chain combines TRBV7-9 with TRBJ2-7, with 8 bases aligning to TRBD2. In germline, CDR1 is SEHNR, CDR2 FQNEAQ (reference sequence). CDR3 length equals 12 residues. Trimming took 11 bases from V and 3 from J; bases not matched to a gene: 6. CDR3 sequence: CAGVREGYEQYF. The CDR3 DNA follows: TGTGCCGGGGTTCGGGAGGGCTACGAGCAGTACTTC.

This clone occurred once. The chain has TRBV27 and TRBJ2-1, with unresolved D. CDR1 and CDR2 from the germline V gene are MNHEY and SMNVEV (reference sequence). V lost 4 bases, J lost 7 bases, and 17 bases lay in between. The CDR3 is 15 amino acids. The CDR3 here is CASSSWVPAGNEQFF. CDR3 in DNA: TGTGCCAGCAGTTCGTGGGTCCCGGCCGGGAATGAGCAGTTCTTC.

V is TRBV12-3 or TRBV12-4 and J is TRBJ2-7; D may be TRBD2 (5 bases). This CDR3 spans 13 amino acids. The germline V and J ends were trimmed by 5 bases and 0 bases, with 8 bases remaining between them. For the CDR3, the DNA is TGTGCCAGCAGTCAGGACTCCTCCTACGAGCAGTACTTC. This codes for CASSQDSSYEQYF.

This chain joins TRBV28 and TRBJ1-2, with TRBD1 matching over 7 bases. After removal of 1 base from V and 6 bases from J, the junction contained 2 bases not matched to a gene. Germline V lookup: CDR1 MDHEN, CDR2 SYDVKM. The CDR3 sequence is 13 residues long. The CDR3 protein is CASSLLTGNGYTF. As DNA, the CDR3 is TGTGCCAGCAGTTTATTGACAGGGAATGGCTACACCTTC.

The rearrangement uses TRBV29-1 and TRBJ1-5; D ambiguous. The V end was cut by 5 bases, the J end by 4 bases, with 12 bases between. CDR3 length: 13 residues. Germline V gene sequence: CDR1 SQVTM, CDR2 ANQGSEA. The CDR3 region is CSVNFGVNQPQHF. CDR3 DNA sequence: TGCAGCGTTAACTTTGGAGTGAATCAGCCCCAGCATTTT.

The CDR3 DNA sequence: TGTGCCAGCAGCTTAGATGGGACTAGCAGCTACGAGCAGTACTTC. As protein: CASSLDGTSSYEQYF. V usage is TRBV7-2 and J usage is TRBJ2-7, with 9 positions matching TRBD2. With 1 base clipped from V and 3 bases from J, the junction kept 4 bases outside the gene matches. This CDR3 comprises 15 residues. Germline assignment: CDR1 SGHTA and CDR2 FQGNSA.

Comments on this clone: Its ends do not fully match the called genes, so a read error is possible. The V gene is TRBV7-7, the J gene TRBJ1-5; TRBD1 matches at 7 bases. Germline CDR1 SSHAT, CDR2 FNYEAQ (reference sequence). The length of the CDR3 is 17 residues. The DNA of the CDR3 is TGTGCTAGCAGCTTAGCGGCCGAAGGACAGGCCCAGGGGACCCAGCATTTT. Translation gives CASSLAAEGQAQGTQHF.

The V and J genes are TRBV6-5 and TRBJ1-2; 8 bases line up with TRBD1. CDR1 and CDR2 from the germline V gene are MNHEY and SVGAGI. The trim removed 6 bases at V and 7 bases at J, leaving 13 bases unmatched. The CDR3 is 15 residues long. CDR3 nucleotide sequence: TGTGCCAGCAGCCCGAACTATGACAGGGGCAGTGGCTACACCTTC. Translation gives CASSPNYDRGSGYTF.

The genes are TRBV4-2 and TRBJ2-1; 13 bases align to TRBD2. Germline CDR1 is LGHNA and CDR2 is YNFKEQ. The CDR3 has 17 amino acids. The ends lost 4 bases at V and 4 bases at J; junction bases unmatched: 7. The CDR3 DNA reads TGTGCCAGCAGCCCCACTCGGACTAGCGGGGGTTACAATGAGCAGTTCTTC. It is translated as CASSPTRTSGGYNEQFF.

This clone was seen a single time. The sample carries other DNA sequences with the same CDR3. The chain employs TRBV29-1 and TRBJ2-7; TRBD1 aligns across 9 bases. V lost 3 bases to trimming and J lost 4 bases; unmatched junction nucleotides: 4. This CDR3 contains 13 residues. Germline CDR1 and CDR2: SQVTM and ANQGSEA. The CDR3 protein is CSVEGQGGYEQYF. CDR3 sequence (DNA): TGCAGCGTTGAGGGACAGGGTGGTTACGAGCAGTACTTC.

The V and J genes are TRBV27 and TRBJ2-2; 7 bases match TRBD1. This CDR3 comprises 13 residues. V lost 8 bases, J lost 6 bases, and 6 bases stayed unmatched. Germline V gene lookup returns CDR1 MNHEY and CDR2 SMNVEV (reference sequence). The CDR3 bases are TGTGCCAGCGGACTGCAGGGGGCCGGGGAGCTGTTTTTT. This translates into CASGLQGAGELFF.